Each of the 28 T cell receptor beta chains below was sequenced from the same sample in a study of blood T cell repertoires in COVID-19. Profiling relied on immunoSEQ multiplex PCR, and the TCRdb table lists in-frame clones only, not all of them. The table shows about 270,000 clones, with around 88% occurring only once. The sequencing sample was made of peripheral blood. Receptor source: an older man with acute or convalescent COVID-19.

As for this clone: Additional DNA sequences in this sample encode the identical CDR3. The V gene is TRBV30, the J gene TRBJ1-3; D gene unclear. Trimming removed 0 bases at V and 3 bases at J, with 9 bases between. There are 14 residues in the CDR3. The germline V gene encodes CDR1 GTSNPN and CDR2 SVGIG (reference sequence). CDR3 sequence reads: CAWSVGGSGNTIYF. CDR3 DNA: TGTGCCTGGAGTGTAGGAGGTAGTGGAAACACCATATATTTT.

The rearrangement links TRBV29-1 to TRBJ2-7, with 7 nucleotides matching TRBD1. V lost 7 bases and J lost 3; bases outside the gene matches: 6. This CDR3 contains 12 residues. Germline V gene sequence: CDR1 SQVTM, CDR2 ANQGSEA. CDR3 nucleotides: TGCAGCGCCCGGGACAGCCTCTACGAGCAGTACTTC. Protein product: CSARDSLYEQYF.

The gene calls are TRBV28 and TRBJ2-3, with D possibly matching TRBD2 (6 bases). V was clipped by 5 bases and J by 2 bases, with 23 bases between them. Germline CDR1 MDHEN, CDR2 SYDVKM. The CDR3 sequence is 18 residues long. The CDR3: CASSPYTPTSPNTDTQYF. The CDR3 DNA reads TGTGCCAGCAGTCCCTACACACCAACTAGCCCAAACACAGATACGCAGTATTTT.

This clone was detected a few times. The V gene is TRBV5-1, the J gene TRBJ1-3; D uncertain. This CDR3 comprises 15 residues. Germline V lookup: CDR1 SGHRS, CDR2 YFSETQ. Trimming stripped 0 bases from V and 0 bases from J, with 7 bases between. This CDR3 reads CASSLGGNSGNTIYF. CDR3 bases: TGCGCCAGCAGCTTGGGAGGGAACTCTGGAAACACCATATATTTT.

This chain links TRBV5-1 with TRBJ2-1, with D possibly TRBD2 on 5 matching bases. With 3 bases removed from V and 9 bases from J, the gap between germline ends came to 7 bases. This CDR3 is built from 11 residues. The germline CDR1 and CDR2 sequences are SGHRS and YFSETQ. Here the CDR3 reads CASSYGGEQFF. CDR3 DNA: TGCGCCAGCAGCTACGGAGGTGAGCAGTTCTTC.

The V and J genes are TRBV6-1 and TRBJ1-2, with 9 positions matching TRBD1. The CDR3 length is 14 residues. The ends lost 3 bases at V and 3 bases at J; junction bases unmatched: 2. The germline CDR1 and CDR2 sequences are MNHNS and SASEGT. The CDR3 here is CASSDGTGYYGYTF. The CDR3 DNA follows: TGTGCCAGCAGTGACGGGACAGGGTACTATGGCTACACCTTC.

The J gene is TRBJ2-1, the V gene TRBV5-5; the match to TRBD2 covers 13 bases. CDR1 and CDR2 (germline): SGHKS, YYEKEE (reference sequence). After removal of 4 bases from V and 4 bases from J, the junction contained 8 bases not matched to a gene. CDR3 length: 17 residues. CDR3 coding DNA: TGTGCCAGCAGCCGTACCGGGACTAGCGGGGCTTACAATGAGCAGTTCTTC. Amino acids: CASSRTGTSGAYNEQFF.

The chain couples TRBV18 to TRBJ2-5; the D is unclear. Germline loops: CDR1 KGHSH, CDR2 LQKENI. Trimming removed 2 bases from V and 3 bases from J, with 7 bases in between. The CDR3 length is 13 residues. CDR3 amino acids: CASSPVREETQYF. The CDR3 nucleotides are TGTGCCAGCTCACCAGTTCGCGAAGAGACCCAGTACTTC.

V gene TRBV5-1 combines with J gene TRBJ2-3, with TRBD2 matching 7 bases. Germline loops: CDR1 SGHRS, CDR2 YFSETQ. There are 16 residues in the CDR3. Losses at the gene ends were 1 base for V and 3 bases for J; bases not matched to a gene: 8. CDR3 coding DNA: TGCGCCAGCAGCTTGTTTACGGGGGGACCAACAGATACGCAGTATTTT. Translation gives CASSLFTGGPTDTQYF.

This chain connects TRBV24-1 to TRBJ1-4; 7 positions agree with TRBD1. The CDR3 is 16 amino acids. Germline V gene sequence: CDR1 KGHDR, CDR2 SFDVKD. V dropped 3 bases and J dropped 2; count of bases not matched to a gene: 5. The CDR3 nucleotides read TGTGCCACCAGTGATCCTCGACAGGGCACTAATGAAAAACTGTTTTTT. It specifies CATSDPRQGTNEKLFF.

The J gene is TRBJ1-2, the V gene TRBV28; D unresolved. V was shortened by 3 bases and J by 1 base, with 9 bases between the two germline ends. Looked up from germline, CDR1 is MDHEN and CDR2 is SYDVKM. This CDR3 region has 14 residues. CDR3 amino acids: CASSLVSVNYGYTF. In DNA, the CDR3 is TGTGCCAGCAGTTTGGTATCGGTTAACTATGGCTACACCTTC.

CDR3: CASSTLGGRSEQYF. CDR3 bases: TGTGCCAGCAGCACCTTGGGGGGGCGCAGCGAGCAGTACTTC. The chain is built from TRBV6-5 and TRBJ2-7; possibly TRBD2 for D (7 bases). This CDR3 has 14 amino acids. Trimming shortened V by 6 bases and J by 6 bases, and 18 bases separated the two germline ends. CDR1 and CDR2 from the germline V gene are MNHEY and SVGAGI.

The rearrangement uses TRBV5-1 and TRBJ2-7; D possibly corresponds to TRBD1 (6 bases). The V gene's germline CDR1 is SGHRS and CDR2 YFSETQ. V shed 0 bases and J shed 1 base, with 14 bases lying between them. The length of the CDR3 is 16 residues. The CDR3 sequence: CASSLAFGQTSYEQYF. The CDR3 DNA is TGCGCCAGCAGCTTGGCCTTTGGACAGACGTCCTACGAGCAGTACTTC.

The V call is TRBV6-1, the J call TRBJ1-3; possible D gene TRBD1, 5 bases. Per the germline V gene, CDR1 is MNHNS and CDR2 is SASEGT. V lost 1 base, J lost 0 bases, and 13 bases lay in between. The length of the CDR3 is 17 residues. The chain's CDR3 is CASSEVAGDYSGNTIYF. The DNA for the CDR3 is TGTGCCAGCAGTGAAGTGGCGGGGGACTACTCTGGAAACACCATATATTTT.

The CDR3 is CASGVPGGPNYGYTF. The CDR3 region has the DNA TGTGCCAGCGGAGTTCCCGGGGGTCCGAACTATGGCTACACCTTC. The chain recombines TRBV6-5 with TRBJ1-2; weak D call: TRBD1 (5 bases). CDR1 and CDR2 from the germline V gene are MNHEY and SVGAGI. The CDR3 extends over 15 amino acids. The V gene lost 8 bases and the J gene lost 2 bases, with 18 bases spanning the gap.

This chain uses TRBV4-1 with TRBJ1-5; 7 nucleotides match TRBD1. Per germline, CDR1 MGHRA and CDR2 YSYEKL. The J segment lost 0 bases and the V segment lost 3 bases, leaving 8 bases of the junction unmatched. The CDR3 runs to 17 residues. The CDR3 here is CASSQTGTADSNQPQHF. As DNA, the CDR3 is TGCGCCAGCAGCCAGACCGGGACAGCAGATAGCAATCAGCCCCAGCATTTT.

The chain uses TRBV9 and TRBJ2-3; 9 bases fit TRBD2. V lost 0 bases and J lost 8; bases outside the gene matches: 10. Germline loops: CDR1 SGDLS, CDR2 YYNGEE. The CDR3 spans 16 residues. CDR3 region: CASSVAPRTSAVTQYF. The DNA of the CDR3 is TGTGCCAGCAGCGTAGCCCCTCGGACTAGCGCGGTTACGCAGTATTTT.

In regard to this clone: The sample has other DNA sequences that encode this CDR3 too. The rearrangement uses TRBV18 and TRBJ2-1; 9 bases are a match to TRBD2. Germline CDR1 reads KGHSH; CDR2 reads LQKENI. This CDR3 has 15 amino acids. V gave up 2 bases and J gave up 4 bases; unmatched junction bases: 3. The CDR3 is CASSPAGGPYNEQFF. CDR3 nucleotide sequence: TGTGCCAGCTCACCAGCGGGGGGGCCTTACAATGAGCAGTTCTTC.

The rearrangement joins TRBV3-1 (or the pseudogene TRBV3-2) to TRBJ2-7; D may be TRBD1 (6 bases). Per germline, CDR1 LGHDT and CDR2 YNNKEL (reference sequence). The CDR3 runs to 14 residues. Trimming left V 4 bases short and J 5 bases short, with 15 bases between. CDR3 sequence reads: CASSRWGRGNEQYF. CDR3 DNA: TGTGCCAGCAGCCGATGGGGCAGGGGCAACGAGCAGTACTTC.

This rearrangement joins TRBV28 to TRBJ1-5; the match to TRBD1 covers 12 bases. From germline, CDR1 is MDHEN and CDR2 SYDVKM. This CDR3 comprises 15 residues. Trimming cost V 6 bases and J 4 bases; bases outside gene matches: 4. Here the CDR3 reads CASRGQGAYNQPQHF. The CDR3 region has the DNA TGTGCCAGCAGGGGACAGGGGGCGTATAATCAGCCCCAGCATTTT.

This clone has a handful of counts. J is TRBJ1-2 and V is TRBV5-1; D is perhaps TRBD1 (5 bases). The CDR3 spans 15 residues. V was shortened by 7 bases and J by 3 bases, with 19 bases between the two germline ends. The V gene's germline CDR1 is SGHRS and CDR2 YFSETQ. DNA of the CDR3: TGCGCCAGCTTTCCCGCTGACAGCGCCCACTATGGCTACACCTTC. It is translated as CASFPADSAHYGYTF.

This clone was seen once. J is TRBJ2-1 and V is TRBV5-1; maybe TRBD2 (7 bases). V was clipped by 0 bases and J by 8 bases, with 18 bases between them. The germline CDR1 and CDR2 sequences are SGHRS and YFSETQ. This CDR3 has 16 amino acids. The CDR3 bases are TGCGCCAGCAGCTTGGAGGGCGGGGGCTCCTGGGATGAGCAGTTCTTC. Protein product: CASSLEGGGSWDEQFF. Looking up the rest from reference TRBV5-1 and TRBJ2-1 gives the full variable domain: KAGVTQTPRYLIKTRGQQVTLSCSPISGHRSVSWYQQTPGQGLQFLFEYFSETQRNKGNFPGRFSGRQFSNSRSEMNVSTLELGDSALYLCASSLEGGGSWDEQFFGPGTRLTVL.

With regard to this clone: At the DNA level, this CDR3 is encoded by other sequences in the same sample as well. V usage is TRBV19 and J usage is TRBJ2-6; TRBD1 agrees at 7 bases. Germline assignment: CDR1 LNHDA and CDR2 SQIVND (reference sequence). The CDR3 runs 15 residues. J was trimmed by 2 bases and V by 5 bases; bases with no gene match: 3. The CDR3 loop reads CASSLDRAGANVLTF. CDR3 in DNA: TGTGCCAGTAGTCTCGACAGGGCTGGGGCCAACGTCCTGACTTTC. The full variable domain, in which reference TRBV19 and TRBJ2-6 provide the parts outside the CDR3, is DGGITQSPKYLFRKEGQNVTLSCEQNLNHDAMYWYRQDPGQGLRLIYYSQIVNDFQKGDIAEGYSVSREKKESFPLTVTSAQKNPTAFYLCASSLDRAGANVLTFGAGSRLTVL.

Only a few counts were recorded for this clone. The chain recombines TRBV19 with TRBJ2-1; a possible D gene is TRBD1 (6 bases). This CDR3 has 15 amino acids. V was clipped by 6 bases and J by 2 bases, with 14 bases between them. Germline values: CDR1 LNHDA, CDR2 SQIVND (reference sequence). The CDR3 loop reads CASSRTGQPYNEQFF. The CDR3 nucleotides read TGTGCCAGTAGCCGGACGGGACAACCCTACAATGAGCAGTTCTTC.

The chain links TRBV10-1 to TRBJ2-7; possible D gene TRBD1, 5 bases. Trimming removed 1 base at V and 6 bases at J, with 10 bases between. In germline, CDR1 is WNHNN, CDR2 SYGVQD (reference sequence). This CDR3 region has 13 residues. In DNA form, the CDR3 reads TGCGCCAGCAGTGAGTTCAGGGTGGGCGAGCAGTACTTC. Its translation is CASSEFRVGEQYF.

The chain links TRBV28 to TRBJ2-3; D is unclear. V was clipped by 5 bases and J by 0 bases, with 12 bases between them. The CDR3 runs 15 residues. Germline-derived CDR1 and CDR2 are MDHEN and SYDVKM. The CDR3 DNA follows: TGTGCCAGCAGTCTATCTACAGCTAGCACAGATACGCAGTATTTT. This translates into CASSLSTASTDTQYF.

The chain recombines TRBV7-2 with TRBJ1-2, with a weak D call TRBD1 (5 bases). Per germline, CDR1 SGHTA and CDR2 FQGNSA. V lost 8 bases and J 1 base, leaving 8 bases between the germline ends. The CDR3 sequence is 12 residues long. The CDR3 DNA follows: TGTGCCAGCCGACAGCTTAACTATGGCTACACCTTC. It translates to CASRQLNYGYTF.

This clone showed up many times. The chain carries TRBV10-3 and TRBJ1-3; D not certain. V lost 5 bases and J lost 0, with 14 bases in between. The CDR3 consists of 16 residues. Per germline, CDR1 ENHRY and CDR2 SYGVKD. DNA of the CDR3: TGTGCCATCAGTAAGGGTGCGGGAAACTCTGGAAACACCATATATTTT. The encoded protein is CAISKGAGNSGNTIYF.